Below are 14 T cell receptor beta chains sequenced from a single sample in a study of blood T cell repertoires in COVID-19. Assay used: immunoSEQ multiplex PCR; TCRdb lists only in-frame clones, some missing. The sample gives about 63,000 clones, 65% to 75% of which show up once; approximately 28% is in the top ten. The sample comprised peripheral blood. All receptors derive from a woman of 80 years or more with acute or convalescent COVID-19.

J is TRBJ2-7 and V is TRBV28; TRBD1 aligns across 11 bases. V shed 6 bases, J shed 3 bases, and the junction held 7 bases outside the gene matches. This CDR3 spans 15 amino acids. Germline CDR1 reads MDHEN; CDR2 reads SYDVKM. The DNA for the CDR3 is TGTGCCAGCAGCCCCCCCGGGACAGGGGGCTACGAGCAGTACTTC. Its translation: CASSPPGTGGYEQYF.

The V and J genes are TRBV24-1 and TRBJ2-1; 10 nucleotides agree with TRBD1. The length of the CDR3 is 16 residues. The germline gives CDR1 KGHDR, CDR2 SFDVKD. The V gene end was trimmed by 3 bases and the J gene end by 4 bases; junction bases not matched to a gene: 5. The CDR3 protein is CATSDPRDRGYNEQFF. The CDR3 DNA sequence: TGTGCCACCAGTGATCCTCGGGACAGGGGTTACAATGAGCAGTTCTTC.

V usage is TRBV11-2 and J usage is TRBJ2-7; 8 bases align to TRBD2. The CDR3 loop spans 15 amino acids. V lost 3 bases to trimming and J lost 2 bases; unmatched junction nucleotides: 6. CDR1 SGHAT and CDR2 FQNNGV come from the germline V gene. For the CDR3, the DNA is TGTGCCAGCAGCTTGGTTCGCGGGAGGCCCTACGAGCAGTACTTC. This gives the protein CASSLVRGRPYEQYF. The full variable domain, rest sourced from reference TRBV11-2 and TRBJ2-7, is EAGVAQSPRYKIIEKRQSVAFWCNPISGHATLYWYQQILGQGPKLLIQFQNNGVVDDSQLPKDRFSAERLKGVDSTLKIQPAKLEDSAVYLCASSLVRGRPYEQYFGPGTRLTVT.

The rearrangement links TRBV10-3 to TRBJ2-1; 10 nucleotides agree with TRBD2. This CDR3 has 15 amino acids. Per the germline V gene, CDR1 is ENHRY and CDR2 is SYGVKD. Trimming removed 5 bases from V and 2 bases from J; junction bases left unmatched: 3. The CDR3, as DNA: TGTGCCATCAGTACTACTAGCGGGACCTACAATGAGCAGTTCTTC. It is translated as CAISTTSGTYNEQFF.

The CDR3 here is CASRLQETQYF. CDR3 coding DNA: TGTGCCAGCAGGCTACAAGAGACCCAGTACTTC. The V gene is TRBV5-6, the J gene TRBJ2-5; D unclear. Germline V gives CDR1 SGHDT, CDR2 YYEEEE. V lost 5 bases and J lost 2, with 4 bases in between. CDR3 length: 11 residues.

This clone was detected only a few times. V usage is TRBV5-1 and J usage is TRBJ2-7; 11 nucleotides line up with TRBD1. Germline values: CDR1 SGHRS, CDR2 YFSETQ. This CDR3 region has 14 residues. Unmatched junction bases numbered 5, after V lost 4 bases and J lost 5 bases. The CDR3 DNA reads TGCGCCAGCAGCCTACGGACAGGGGGCAACGAGCAGTACTTC. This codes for CASSLRTGGNEQYF.

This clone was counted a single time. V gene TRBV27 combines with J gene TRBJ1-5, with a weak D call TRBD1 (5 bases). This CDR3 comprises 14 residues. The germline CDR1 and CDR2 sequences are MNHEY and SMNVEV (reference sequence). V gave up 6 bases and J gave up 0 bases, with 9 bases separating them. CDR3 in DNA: TGTGCCAGCAGGGCAGGGATTAGCAATCAGCCCCAGCATTTT. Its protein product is CASRAGISNQPQHF.

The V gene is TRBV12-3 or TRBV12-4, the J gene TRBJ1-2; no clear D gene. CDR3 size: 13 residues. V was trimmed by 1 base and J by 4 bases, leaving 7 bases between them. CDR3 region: CASSLGGVYGYTF. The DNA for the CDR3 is TGTGCCAGCAGTTTAGGCGGAGTCTATGGCTACACCTTC.

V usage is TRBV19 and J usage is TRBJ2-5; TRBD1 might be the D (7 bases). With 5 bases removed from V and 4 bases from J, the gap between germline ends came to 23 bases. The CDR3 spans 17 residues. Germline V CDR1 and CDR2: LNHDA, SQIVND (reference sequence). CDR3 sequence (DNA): TGTGCCAGTAGTCTCGGGACTCCGGGACAGAAGAGAGAGACCCAGTACTTC. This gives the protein CASSLGTPGQKRETQYF.

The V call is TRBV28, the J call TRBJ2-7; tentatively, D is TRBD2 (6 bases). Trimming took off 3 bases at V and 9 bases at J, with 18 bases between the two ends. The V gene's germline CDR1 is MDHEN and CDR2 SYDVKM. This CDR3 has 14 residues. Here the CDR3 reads CASSFRGATLGQYF. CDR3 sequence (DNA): TGTGCCAGCAGTTTTCGCGGGGCCACCCTCGGGCAGTACTTC. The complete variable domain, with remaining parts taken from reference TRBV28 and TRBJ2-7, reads DVKVTQSSRYLVKRTGEKVFLECVQDMDHENMFWYRQDPGLGLRLIYFSYDVKMKEKGDIPEGYSVSREKKERFSLILESASTNQTSMYLCASSFRGATLGQYFGPGTRLTVT.

The CDR3, as DNA: TGTGCCAGCAGTAGCGGGGGGGGGACTGAAGCTTTCTTT. Translating gives CASSSGGGTEAFF. V and J are TRBV6-5 and TRBJ1-1; D may be TRBD1 (5 bases). This CDR3 has 13 residues. V was trimmed by 5 bases and J by 5 bases, leaving 12 bases between them. Per the germline V gene, CDR1 is MNHEY and CDR2 is SVGAGI.

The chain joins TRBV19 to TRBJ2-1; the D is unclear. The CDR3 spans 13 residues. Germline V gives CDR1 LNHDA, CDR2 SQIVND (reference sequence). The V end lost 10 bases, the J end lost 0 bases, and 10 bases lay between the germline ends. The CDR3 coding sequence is TGTGCCACCTCTGAGGTCTCCTACAATGAGCAGTTCTTC. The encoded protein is CATSEVSYNEQFF.

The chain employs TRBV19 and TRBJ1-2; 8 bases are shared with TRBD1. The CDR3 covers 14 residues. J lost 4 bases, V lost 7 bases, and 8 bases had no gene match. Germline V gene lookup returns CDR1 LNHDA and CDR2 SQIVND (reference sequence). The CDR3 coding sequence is TGTGCCAGTAATCCAGCGGACAGGGTCTATGGCTACACCTTC. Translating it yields CASNPADRVYGYTF.

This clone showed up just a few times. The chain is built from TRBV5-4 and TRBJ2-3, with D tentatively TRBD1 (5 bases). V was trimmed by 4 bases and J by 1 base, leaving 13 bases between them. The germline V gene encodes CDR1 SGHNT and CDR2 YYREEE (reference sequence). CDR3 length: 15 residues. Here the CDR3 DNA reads TGTGCCAGCAGCCCGCCCGGCAGGGGCACAGATACGCAGTATTTT. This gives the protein CASSPPGRGTDTQYF.